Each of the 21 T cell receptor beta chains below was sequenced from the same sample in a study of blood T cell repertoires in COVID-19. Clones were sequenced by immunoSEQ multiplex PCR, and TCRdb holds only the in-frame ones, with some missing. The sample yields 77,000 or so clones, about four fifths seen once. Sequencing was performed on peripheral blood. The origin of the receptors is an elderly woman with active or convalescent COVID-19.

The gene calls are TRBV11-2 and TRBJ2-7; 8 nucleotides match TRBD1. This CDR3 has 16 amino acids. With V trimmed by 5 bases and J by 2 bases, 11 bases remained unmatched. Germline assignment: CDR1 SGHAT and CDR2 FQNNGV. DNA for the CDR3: TGTGCCAGCAGCCTCAACGCAGGGGGCCATGCCTACGAGCAGTACTTC. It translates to CASSLNAGGHAYEQYF.

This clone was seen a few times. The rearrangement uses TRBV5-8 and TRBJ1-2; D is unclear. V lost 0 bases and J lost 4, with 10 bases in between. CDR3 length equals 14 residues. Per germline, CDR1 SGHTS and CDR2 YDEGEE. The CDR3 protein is CASSLERGVYGYTF. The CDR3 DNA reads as TGTGCCAGCAGCTTGGAGCGGGGTGTCTATGGCTACACCTTC.

CDR3: CAWSRVSGDNSPLHF. CDR3 coding DNA: TGTGCCTGGAGTAGAGTCTCAGGGGATAATTCACCCCTCCACTTT. This chain connects TRBV30 to TRBJ1-6; tentatively, D is TRBD1 (6 bases). V was pared by 2 bases and J by 5 bases, with 13 bases between. Germline CDR1 is GTSNPN and CDR2 is SVGIG (reference sequence). The CDR3 sequence is 15 residues long.

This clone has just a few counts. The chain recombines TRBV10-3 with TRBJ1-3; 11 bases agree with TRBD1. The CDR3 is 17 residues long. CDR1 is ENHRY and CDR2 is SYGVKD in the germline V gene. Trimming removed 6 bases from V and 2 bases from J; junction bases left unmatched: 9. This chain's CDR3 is CAIRPKGQGDAGNTIYF. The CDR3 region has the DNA TGTGCCATCAGACCCAAGGGACAGGGGGATGCTGGAAACACCATATATTTT.

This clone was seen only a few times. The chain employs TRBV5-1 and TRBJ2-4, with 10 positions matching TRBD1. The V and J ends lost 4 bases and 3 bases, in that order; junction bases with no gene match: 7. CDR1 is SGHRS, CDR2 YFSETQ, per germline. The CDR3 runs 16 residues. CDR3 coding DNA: TGCGCCAGCAGCATCCAGGGACAGGGGTACAAAAACATTCAGTACTTC. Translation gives CASSIQGQGYKNIQYF.

DNA of the CDR3: TGCGCCAGCAGCAACGGACTCCTACCAGGCTACGAGCAGTACTTC. It yields the protein CASSNGLLPGYEQYF. V is TRBV5-1 and J is TRBJ2-7, with TRBD2 as a possible D gene (5 bases). This CDR3 is built from 15 residues. CDR1 is SGHRS and CDR2 is YFSETQ in the germline V gene. The V end lost 4 bases, the J end lost 3 bases, and 17 bases lay between the germline ends.

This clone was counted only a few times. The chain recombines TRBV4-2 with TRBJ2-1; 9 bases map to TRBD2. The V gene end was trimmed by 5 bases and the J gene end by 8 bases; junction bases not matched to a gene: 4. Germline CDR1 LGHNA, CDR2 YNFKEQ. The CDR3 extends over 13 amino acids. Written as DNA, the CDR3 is TGTGCCAGCAGCAGGGTAGCGGGGGATGAGCAGTTCTTC. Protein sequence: CASSRVAGDEQFF.

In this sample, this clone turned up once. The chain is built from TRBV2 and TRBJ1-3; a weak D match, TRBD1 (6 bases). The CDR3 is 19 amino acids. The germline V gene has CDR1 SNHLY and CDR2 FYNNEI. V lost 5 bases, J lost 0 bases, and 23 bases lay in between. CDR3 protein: CASSYFFTLTGPSGNTIYF. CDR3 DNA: TGTGCCAGCAGTTACTTTTTCACCCTTACAGGGCCCTCTGGAAACACCATATATTTT.

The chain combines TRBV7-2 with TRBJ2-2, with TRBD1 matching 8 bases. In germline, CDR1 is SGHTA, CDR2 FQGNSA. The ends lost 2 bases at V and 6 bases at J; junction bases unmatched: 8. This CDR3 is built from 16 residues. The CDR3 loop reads CASSLRTAGGPGELFF. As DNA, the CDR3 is TGTGCCAGCAGCTTAAGGACAGCAGGGGGCCCCGGGGAGCTGTTTTTT.

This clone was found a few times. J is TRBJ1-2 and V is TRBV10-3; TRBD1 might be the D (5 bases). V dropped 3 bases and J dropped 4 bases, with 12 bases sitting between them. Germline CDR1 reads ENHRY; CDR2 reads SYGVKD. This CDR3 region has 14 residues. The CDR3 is CAISDLGDSYGYTF. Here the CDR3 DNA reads TGTGCCATCAGTGATTTGGGCGACAGCTATGGCTACACCTTC.

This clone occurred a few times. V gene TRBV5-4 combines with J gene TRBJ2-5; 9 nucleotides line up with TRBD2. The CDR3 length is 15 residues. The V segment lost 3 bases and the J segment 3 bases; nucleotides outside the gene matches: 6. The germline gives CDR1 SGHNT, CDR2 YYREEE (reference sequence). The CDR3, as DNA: TGTGCCAGCAGCTCCCGACTAGCGGCCAAAGAGACCCAGTACTTC. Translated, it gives CASSSRLAAKETQYF.

DNA for the CDR3: TGCGCCAGCAGCTACTACGGGACTAGCGCAAGCGGGGAGCTGTTTTTT. As protein: CASSYYGTSASGELFF. The rearrangement joins TRBV5-1 to TRBJ2-2; 10 bases fit TRBD2. This CDR3 region has 16 residues. V lost 3 bases to trimming and J lost 7 bases; unmatched junction nucleotides: 9. Germline V gives CDR1 SGHRS, CDR2 YFSETQ.

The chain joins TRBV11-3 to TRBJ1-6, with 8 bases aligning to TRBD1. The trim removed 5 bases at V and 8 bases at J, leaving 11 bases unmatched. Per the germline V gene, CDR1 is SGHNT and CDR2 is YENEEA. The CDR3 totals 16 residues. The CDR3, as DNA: TGTGCCAGCAGCCAAGGACAGGGTCGGGCGCATTCACCCCTCCACTTT. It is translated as CASSQGQGRAHSPLHF.

DNA of the CDR3: TGTGCCAGCAGGCGACAGGGAACGGGGAGCAATCAGCCCCAGCATTTT. This translates into CASRRQGTGSNQPQHF. The chain is built from TRBV28 and TRBJ1-5; 7 nucleotides match TRBD1. The CDR3 is 16 residues long. With V trimmed by 6 bases and J by 1 base, 9 bases remained unmatched. From germline, CDR1 is MDHEN and CDR2 SYDVKM.

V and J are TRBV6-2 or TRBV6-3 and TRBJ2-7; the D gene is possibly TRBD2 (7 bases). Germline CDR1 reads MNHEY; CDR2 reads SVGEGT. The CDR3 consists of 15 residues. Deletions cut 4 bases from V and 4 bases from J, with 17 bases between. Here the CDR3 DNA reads TGTGCCAGCAGTTGGGGGCCGGGACTAACTTACGAGCAGTACTTC. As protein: CASSWGPGLTYEQYF.

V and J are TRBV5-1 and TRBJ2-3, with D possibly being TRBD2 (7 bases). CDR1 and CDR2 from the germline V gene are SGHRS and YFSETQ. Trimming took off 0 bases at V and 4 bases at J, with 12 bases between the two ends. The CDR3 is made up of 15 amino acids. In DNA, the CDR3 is TGCGCCAGCAGCTTGGAAACAGGGAGGGCAGATACGCAGTATTTT. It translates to CASSLETGRADTQYF.

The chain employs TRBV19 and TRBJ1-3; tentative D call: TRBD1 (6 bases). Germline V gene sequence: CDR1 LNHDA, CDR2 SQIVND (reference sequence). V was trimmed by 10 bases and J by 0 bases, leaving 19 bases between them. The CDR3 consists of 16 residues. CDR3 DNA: TGTGCCACCAAGACGAAGGGGGTTAACTCTGGAAACACCATATATTTT. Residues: CATKTKGVNSGNTIYF.

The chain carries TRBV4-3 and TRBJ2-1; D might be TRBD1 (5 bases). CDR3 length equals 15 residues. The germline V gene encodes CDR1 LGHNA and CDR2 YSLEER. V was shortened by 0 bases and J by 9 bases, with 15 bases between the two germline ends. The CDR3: CASSQDSTGLLEQFF. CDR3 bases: TGCGCCAGCAGCCAAGATTCAACAGGCCTTCTTGAGCAGTTCTTC.

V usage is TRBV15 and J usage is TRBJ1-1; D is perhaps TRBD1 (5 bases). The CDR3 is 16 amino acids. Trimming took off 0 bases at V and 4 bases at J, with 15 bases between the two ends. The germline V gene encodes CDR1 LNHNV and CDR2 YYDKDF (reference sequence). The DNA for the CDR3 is TGTGCCACCAGCAGAGAGGGTGGGGGGTTCGGCACTGAAGCTTTCTTT. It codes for CATSREGGGFGTEAFF.

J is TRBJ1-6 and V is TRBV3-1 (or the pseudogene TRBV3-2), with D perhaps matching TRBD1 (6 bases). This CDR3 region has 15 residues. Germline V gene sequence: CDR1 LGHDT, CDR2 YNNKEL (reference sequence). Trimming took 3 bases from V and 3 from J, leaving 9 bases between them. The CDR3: CASSQVDSYNSPLHF. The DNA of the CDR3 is TGTGCCAGCAGCCAGGTGGACAGCTATAATTCACCCCTCCACTTT.

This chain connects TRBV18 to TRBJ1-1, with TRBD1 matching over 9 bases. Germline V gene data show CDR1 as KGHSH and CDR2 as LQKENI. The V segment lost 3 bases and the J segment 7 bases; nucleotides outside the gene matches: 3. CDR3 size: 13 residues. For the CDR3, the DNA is TGTGCCAGCTCACCCCCGGGACAGGGTGAAGCTTTCTTT. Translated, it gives CASSPPGQGEAFF. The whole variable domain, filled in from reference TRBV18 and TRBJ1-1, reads NAGVMQNPRHLVRRRGQEARLRCSPMKGHSHVYWYRQLPEEGLKFMVYLQKENIIDESGMPKERFSAEFPKEGPSILRIQQVVRGDSAAYFCASSPPGQGEAFFGQGTRLTVV.